One and the same sample provided the 9 T cell receptor beta chains below, sequenced in a study of blood T cell repertoires in COVID-19. Some clones are missing from TCRdb's copy, which holds only in-frame ones; the method was immunoSEQ multiplex PCR. Of 150,000 or so clones listed, about 85% are singletons. Source material: peripheral blood. These receptors were collected from a woman aged 50 to 60 with COVID-19, enrolled during active disease.

The chain links TRBV19 to TRBJ2-7; no clear D. This CDR3 has 13 amino acids. Deletions cut 6 bases from V and 4 bases from J, with 13 bases between. Per germline, CDR1 LNHDA and CDR2 SQIVND (reference sequence). CDR3 region: CASSLAPGYEQYF. CDR3 in DNA: TGTGCCAGTAGCCTCGCCCCGGGTTACGAGCAGTACTTC. The variable domain in full, completed from reference TRBV19 and TRBJ2-7, reads DGGITQSPKYLFRKEGQNVTLSCEQNLNHDAMYWYRQDPGQGLRLIYYSQIVNDFQKGDIAEGYSVSREKKESFPLTVTSAQKNPTAFYLCASSLAPGYEQYFGPGTRLTVT.

V gene TRBV12-5 combines with J gene TRBJ1-1; 7 bases are a match to TRBD1. CDR1 is LGHNT and CDR2 is FRNRAP in the germline V gene. With 1 base clipped from V and 0 bases from J, the junction kept 5 bases outside the gene matches. The CDR3 loop spans 16 amino acids. CDR3 amino acids: CASGLGQGSVNTEAFF. Here the CDR3 DNA reads TGTGCTAGTGGTTTGGGACAGGGTTCGGTGAACACTGAAGCTTTCTTT.

This chain connects TRBV9 to TRBJ2-6; a possible D gene is TRBD2 (5 bases). The germline V and J ends were trimmed by 2 bases and 0 bases, with 12 bases remaining between them. CDR3 length: 17 residues. From germline, CDR1 is SGDLS and CDR2 YYNGEE. In DNA form, the CDR3 reads TGTGCCAGCAGCGTTGAGGGATGGGTCTCTGGGGCCAACGTCCTGACTTTC. It yields the protein CASSVEGWVSGANVLTF.

The chain joins TRBV5-1 to TRBJ1-2; 10 bases align to TRBD1. V lost 0 bases to trimming and J lost 9 bases; unmatched junction nucleotides: 5. The germline V gene encodes CDR1 SGHRS and CDR2 YFSETQ. The CDR3 is 14 residues long. The CDR3 sequence is CASSLGQGAASYTF. DNA for the CDR3: TGCGCCAGCAGCTTGGGACAGGGGGCGGCGAGCTACACCTTC.

V gene TRBV29-1 combines with J gene TRBJ2-1, with 13 bases fitting TRBD2. From germline, CDR1 is SQVTM and CDR2 ANQGSEA. The CDR3 spans 13 residues. CDR3 nucleotides: TGCAGAGCGGGACTAGCGGGAAACAATGAGCAGTTCTTC. The encoded protein is CRAGLAGNNEQFF.

This chain joins TRBV27 and TRBJ2-1; 12 bases align to TRBD2. The CDR3 contains 17 residues. Germline assignment: CDR1 MNHEY and CDR2 SMNVEV (reference sequence). J was trimmed by 8 bases and V by 4 bases; bases with no gene match: 12. The CDR3 is CASSSKLAGGHLDEQFF. The CDR3 bases are TGTGCCAGCAGTTCCAAGCTAGCGGGGGGGCACCTCGATGAGCAGTTCTTC.

The V gene is TRBV7-3, the J gene TRBJ2-2; 7 bases map to TRBD1. Trimming cost V 5 bases and J 3 bases; bases outside gene matches: 6. This CDR3 has 15 residues. The germline gives CDR1 SGHTA, CDR2 FQGTGA. CDR3 coding DNA: TGTGCCAGCAGCAAGGGGGCAAGGGACACCGGGGAGCTGTTTTTT. Translating gives CASSKGARDTGELFF.

This clone came up a few times. The chain couples TRBV10-1 to TRBJ2-7; weak D call: TRBD2 (5 bases). The V gene's germline CDR1 is WNHNN and CDR2 SYGVQD (reference sequence). The V end lost 2 bases, the J end lost 2 bases, and 7 bases lay between the germline ends. CDR3 length: 13 amino acids. The CDR3 DNA reads as TGCGCCAGCAGTGAGGACGGGACCTACGAGCAGTACTTC. It yields the protein CASSEDGTYEQYF.

The rearrangement joins TRBV20-1 to TRBJ2-5; 13 bases are a match to TRBD2. Germline V gene sequence: CDR1 DFQATT, CDR2 SNEGSKA (reference sequence). V was clipped by 3 bases and J by 4 bases; unmatched bases: 8. There are 16 residues in the CDR3. In DNA form, the CDR3 reads TGCAGTGCTAGTCCCCCGGGACTAGCGGGGCCAGAGACCCAGTACTTC. This translates into CSASPPGLAGPETQYF.